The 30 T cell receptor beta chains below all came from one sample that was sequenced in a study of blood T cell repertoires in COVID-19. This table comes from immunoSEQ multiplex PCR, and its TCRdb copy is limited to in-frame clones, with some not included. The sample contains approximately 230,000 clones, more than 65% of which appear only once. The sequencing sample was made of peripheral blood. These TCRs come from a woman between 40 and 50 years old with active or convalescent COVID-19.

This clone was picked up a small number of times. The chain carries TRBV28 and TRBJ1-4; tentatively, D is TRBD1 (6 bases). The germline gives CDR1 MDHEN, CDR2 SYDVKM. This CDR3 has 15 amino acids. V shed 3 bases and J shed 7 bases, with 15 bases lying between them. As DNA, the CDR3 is TGTGCCAGCAGTTTCCGCGGGGGGGCTGGTGAAAAACTGTTTTTT. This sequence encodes CASSFRGGAGEKLFF.

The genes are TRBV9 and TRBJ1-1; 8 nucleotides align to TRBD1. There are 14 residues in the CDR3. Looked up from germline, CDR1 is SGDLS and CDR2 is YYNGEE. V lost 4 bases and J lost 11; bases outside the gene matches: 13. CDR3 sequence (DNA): TGTGCCAGCAGCTCCCGCGGACAGGGCTTTAGGGCTTTCTTT. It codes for CASSSRGQGFRAFF.

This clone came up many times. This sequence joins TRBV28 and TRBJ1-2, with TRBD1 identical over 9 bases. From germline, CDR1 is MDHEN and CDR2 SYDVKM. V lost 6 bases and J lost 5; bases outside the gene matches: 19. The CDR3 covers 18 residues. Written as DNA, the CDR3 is TGTGCCAGCAGCCCTTCCCGGGACAGGGCGCCGCCTGGATATGGCTACACCTTC. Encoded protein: CASSPSRDRAPPGYGYTF.

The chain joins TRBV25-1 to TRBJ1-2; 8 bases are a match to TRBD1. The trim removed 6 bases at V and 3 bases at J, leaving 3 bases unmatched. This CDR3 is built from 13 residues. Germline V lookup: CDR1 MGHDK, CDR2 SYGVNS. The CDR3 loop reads CASRGQGHYGYTF. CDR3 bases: TGTGCCAGCAGAGGACAGGGCCACTATGGCTACACCTTC.

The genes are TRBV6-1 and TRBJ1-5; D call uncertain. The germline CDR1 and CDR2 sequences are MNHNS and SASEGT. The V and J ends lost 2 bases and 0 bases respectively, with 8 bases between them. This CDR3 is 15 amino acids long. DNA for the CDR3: TGTGCCAGCAGTGAACGCGGAAATAGCAATCAGCCCCAGCATTTT. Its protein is CASSERGNSNQPQHF.

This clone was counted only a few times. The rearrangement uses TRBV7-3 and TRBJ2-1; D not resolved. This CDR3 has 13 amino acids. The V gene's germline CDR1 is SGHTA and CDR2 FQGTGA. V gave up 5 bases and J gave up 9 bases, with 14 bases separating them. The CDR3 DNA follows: TGTGCCAGCAGCCCCCAAACGAACGGTGAGCAGTTCTTC. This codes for CASSPQTNGEQFF.

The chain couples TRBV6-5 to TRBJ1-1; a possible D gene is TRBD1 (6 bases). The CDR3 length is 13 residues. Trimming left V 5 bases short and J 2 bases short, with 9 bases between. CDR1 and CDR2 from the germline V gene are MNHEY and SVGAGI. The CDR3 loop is CASSRGANTEAFF. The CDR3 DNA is TGTGCCAGCAGTCGGGGGGCAAACACTGAAGCTTTCTTT.

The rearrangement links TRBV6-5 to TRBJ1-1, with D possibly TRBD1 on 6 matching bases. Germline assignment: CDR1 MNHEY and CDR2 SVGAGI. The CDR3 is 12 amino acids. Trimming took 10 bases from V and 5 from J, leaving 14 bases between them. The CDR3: CATYRVGTEAFF. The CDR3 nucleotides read TGTGCCACATACAGGGTAGGGACTGAAGCTTTCTTT.

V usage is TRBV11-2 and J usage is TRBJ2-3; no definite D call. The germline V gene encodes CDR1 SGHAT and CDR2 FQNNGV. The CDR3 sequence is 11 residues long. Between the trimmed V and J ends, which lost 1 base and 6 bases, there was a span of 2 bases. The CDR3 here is CASSLADTQYF. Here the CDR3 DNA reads TGTGCCAGCAGCTTAGCGGATACGCAGTATTTT.

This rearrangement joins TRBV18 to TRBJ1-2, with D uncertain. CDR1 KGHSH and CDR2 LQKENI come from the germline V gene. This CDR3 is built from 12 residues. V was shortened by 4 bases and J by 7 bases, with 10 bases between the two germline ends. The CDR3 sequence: CASSRGSGGYTF. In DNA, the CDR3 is TGTGCCAGCTCACGAGGGTCGGGTGGCTACACCTTC.

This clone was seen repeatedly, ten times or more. The CDR3 sequence: CASSPVDSPDTQYF. As DNA, the CDR3 is TGTGCCAGCAGCCCGGTGGACTCTCCAGATACGCAGTATTTT. The genes are TRBV5-6 and TRBJ2-3, with D tentatively TRBD2 (5 bases). The V end lost 4 bases, the J end lost 4 bases, and 13 bases lay between the germline ends. CDR1 and CDR2 from the germline V gene are SGHDT and YYEEEE. The CDR3 totals 14 residues. Using reference TRBV5-6 and TRBJ2-3 for the parts outside the CDR3, the full variable domain is DAGVTQSPTHLIKTRGQQVTLRCSPKSGHDTVSWYQQALGQGPQFIFQYYEEEERQRGNFPDRFSGHQFPNYSSELNVNALLLGDSALYLCASSPVDSPDTQYFGPGTRLTVL.

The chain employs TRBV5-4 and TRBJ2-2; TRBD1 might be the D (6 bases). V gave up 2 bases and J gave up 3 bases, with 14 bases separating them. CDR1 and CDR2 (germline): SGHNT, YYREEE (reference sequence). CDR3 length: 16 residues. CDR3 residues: CASSFAGRGDTGELFF. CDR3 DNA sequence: TGTGCCAGCAGCTTTGCAGGCAGGGGCGACACCGGGGAGCTGTTTTTT.

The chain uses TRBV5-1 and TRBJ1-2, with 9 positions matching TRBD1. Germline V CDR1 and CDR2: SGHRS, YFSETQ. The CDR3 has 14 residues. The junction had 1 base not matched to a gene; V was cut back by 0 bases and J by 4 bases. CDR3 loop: CASSLADRGYGYTF. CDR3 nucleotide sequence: TGCGCCAGCAGCTTGGCGGACAGGGGCTATGGCTACACCTTC.

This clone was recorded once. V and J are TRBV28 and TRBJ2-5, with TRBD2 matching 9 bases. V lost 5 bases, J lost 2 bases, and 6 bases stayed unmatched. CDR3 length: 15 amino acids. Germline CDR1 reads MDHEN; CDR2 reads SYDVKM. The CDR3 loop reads CASSPAAGGQETQYF. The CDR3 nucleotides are TGTGCCAGCAGTCCCGCAGCGGGGGGTCAAGAGACCCAGTACTTC. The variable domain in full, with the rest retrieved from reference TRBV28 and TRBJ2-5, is DVKVTQSSRYLVKRTGEKVFLECVQDMDHENMFWYRQDPGLGLRLIYFSYDVKMKEKGDIPEGYSVSREKKERFSLILESASTNQTSMYLCASSPAAGGQETQYFGPGTRLLVL.

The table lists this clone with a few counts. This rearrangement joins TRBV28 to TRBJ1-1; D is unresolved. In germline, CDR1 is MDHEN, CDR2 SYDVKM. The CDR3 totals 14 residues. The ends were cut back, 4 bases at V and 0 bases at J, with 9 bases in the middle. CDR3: CASSSHSMNTEAFF. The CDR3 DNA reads TGTGCCAGCAGTTCCCACAGCATGAACACTGAAGCTTTCTTT.

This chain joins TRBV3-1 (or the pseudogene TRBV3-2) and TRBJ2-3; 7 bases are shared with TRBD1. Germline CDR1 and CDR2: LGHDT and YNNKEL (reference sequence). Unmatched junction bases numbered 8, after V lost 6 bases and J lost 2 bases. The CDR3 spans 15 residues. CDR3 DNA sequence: TGTGCCAGCAGACACAGGGGACGACCCACAGATACGCAGTATTTT. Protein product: CASRHRGRPTDTQYF.

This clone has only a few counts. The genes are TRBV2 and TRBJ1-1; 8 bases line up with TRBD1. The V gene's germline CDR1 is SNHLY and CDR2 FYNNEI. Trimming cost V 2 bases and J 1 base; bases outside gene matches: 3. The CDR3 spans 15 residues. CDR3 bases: TGTGCCAGCAGTGAAACTGGGACAGGGAACACTGAAGCTTTCTTT. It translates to CASSETGTGNTEAFF.

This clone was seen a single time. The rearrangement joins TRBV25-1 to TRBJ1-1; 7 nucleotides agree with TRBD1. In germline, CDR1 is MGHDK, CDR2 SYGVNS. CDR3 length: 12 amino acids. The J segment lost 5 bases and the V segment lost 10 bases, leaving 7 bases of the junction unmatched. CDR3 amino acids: CATRQGFTEAFF. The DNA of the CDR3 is TGTGCCACTCGACAGGGCTTTACTGAAGCTTTCTTT. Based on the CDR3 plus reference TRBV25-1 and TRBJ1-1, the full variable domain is EADIYQTPRYLVIGTGKKITLECSQTMGHDKMYWYQQDPGMELHLIHYSYGVNSTEKGDLSSESTVSRIRTEHFPLTLESARPSHTSQYLCATRQGFTEAFFGQGTRLTVV.

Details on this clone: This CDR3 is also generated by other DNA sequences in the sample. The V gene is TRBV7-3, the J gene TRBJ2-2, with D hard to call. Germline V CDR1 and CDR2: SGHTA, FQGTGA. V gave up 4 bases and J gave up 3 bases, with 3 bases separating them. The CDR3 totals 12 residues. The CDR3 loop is CASSSDTGELFF. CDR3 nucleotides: TGTGCCAGCAGCTCCGACACCGGGGAGCTGTTTTTT.

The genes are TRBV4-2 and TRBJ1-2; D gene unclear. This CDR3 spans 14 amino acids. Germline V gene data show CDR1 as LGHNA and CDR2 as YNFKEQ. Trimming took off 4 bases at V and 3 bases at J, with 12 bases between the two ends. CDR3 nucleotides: TGTGCCAGCAGCCTCCAATTTCGGGACTATGGCTACACCTTC. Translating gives CASSLQFRDYGYTF.

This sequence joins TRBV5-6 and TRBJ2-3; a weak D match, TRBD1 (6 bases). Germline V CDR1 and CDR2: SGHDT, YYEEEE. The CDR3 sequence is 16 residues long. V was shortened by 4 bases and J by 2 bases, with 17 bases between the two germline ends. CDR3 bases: TGTGCCAGCAGCGGTCGGTTTTCAGGGGCCACAGATACGCAGTATTTT. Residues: CASSGRFSGATDTQYF.

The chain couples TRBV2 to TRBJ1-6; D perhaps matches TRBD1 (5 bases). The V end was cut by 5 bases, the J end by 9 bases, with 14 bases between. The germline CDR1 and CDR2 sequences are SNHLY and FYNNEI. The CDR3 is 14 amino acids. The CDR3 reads CASSRSGISSPLHF. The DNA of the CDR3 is TGTGCCAGCAGTCGGTCAGGGATTAGTTCACCCCTCCACTTT.

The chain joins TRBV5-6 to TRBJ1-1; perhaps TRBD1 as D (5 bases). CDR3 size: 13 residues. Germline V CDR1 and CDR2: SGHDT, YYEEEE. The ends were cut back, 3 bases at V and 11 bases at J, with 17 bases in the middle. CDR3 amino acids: CASSSRAGLRAFF. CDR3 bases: TGTGCCAGCAGCTCAAGGGCGGGGCTCCGGGCTTTCTTT.

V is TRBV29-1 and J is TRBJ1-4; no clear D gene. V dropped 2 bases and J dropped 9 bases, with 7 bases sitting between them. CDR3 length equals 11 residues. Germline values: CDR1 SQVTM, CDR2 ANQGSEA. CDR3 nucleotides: TGCAGCGTTGAACGGGGTCAAAAACTGTTTTTT. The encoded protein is CSVERGQKLFF.

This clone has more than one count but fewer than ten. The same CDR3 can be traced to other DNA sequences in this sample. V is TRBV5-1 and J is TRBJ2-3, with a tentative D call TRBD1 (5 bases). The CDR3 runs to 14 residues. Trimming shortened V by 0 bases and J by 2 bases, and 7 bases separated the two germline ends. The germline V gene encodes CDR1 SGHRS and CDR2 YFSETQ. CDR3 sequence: CASSLGQSTDTQYF. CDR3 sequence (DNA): TGCGCCAGCAGCTTGGGACAGTCCACAGATACGCAGTATTTT.

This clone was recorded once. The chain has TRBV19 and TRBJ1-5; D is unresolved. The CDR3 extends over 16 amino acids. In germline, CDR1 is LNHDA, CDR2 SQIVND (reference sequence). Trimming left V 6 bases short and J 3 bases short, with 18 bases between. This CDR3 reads CASRDRAGGPNQPQHF. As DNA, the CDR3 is TGTGCCAGTAGGGATCGGGCAGGAGGTCCCAATCAGCCCCAGCATTTT.

The chain's CDR3 is CASSLNREGWETQYF. As DNA, the CDR3 is TGTGCCAGCAGTTTAAACAGGGAAGGTTGGGAGACCCAGTACTTC. The chain joins TRBV28 to TRBJ2-5; possibly TRBD1 for D (6 bases). Germline V gene sequence: CDR1 MDHEN, CDR2 SYDVKM. Trimming left V 2 bases short and J 5 bases short, with 15 bases between. This CDR3 is 15 amino acids long.

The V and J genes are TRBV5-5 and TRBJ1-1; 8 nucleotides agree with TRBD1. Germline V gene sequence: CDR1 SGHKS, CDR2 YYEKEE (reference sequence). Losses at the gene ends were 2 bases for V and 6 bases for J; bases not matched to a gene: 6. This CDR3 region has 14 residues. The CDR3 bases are TGTGCCAGCAGCTTACAGGGGGATGTGGCTGAAGCTTTCTTT. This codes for CASSLQGDVAEAFF.

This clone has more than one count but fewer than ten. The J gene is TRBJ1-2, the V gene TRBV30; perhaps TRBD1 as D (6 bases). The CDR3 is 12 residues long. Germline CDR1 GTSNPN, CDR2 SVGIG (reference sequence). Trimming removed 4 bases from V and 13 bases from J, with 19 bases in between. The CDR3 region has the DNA TGTGCCTGGACTCTGGGGGGGACAATGGCCACCTTC. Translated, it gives CAWTLGGTMATF.

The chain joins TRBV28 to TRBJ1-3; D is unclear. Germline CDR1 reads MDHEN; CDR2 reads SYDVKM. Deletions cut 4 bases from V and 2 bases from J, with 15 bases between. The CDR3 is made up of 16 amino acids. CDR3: CASSSSGNVAGNTIYF. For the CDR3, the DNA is TGTGCCAGCAGTTCCTCAGGAAACGTAGCTGGAAACACCATATATTTT.